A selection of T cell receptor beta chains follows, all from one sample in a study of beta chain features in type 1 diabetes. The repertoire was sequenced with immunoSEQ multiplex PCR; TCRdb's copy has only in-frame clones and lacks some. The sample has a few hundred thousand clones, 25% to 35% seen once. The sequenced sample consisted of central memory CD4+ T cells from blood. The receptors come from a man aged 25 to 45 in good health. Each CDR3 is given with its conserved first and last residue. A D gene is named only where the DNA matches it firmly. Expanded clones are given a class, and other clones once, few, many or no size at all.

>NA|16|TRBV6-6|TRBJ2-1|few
TGTGCCAGCAGTCGGACCAGGGGAATAGATCAGAATGAGCAGTTCTTC
CASSRTRGIDQNEQFF
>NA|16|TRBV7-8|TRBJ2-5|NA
TGTGCCAGCAGCTTAGCGCGGGCAGGGGCTCGGGAGACCCAGTACTTC
CASSLARAGARETQYF
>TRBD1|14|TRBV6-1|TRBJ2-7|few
TGTGCCAGCAGTGGGGGGACAGGATTCTACGAGCAGTACTTC
CASSGGTGFYEQYF
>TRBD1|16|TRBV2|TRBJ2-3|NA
TGTGCCAGCACATTGTTGCCAGGGGGCCTCACAGATACGCAGTATTTT
CASTLLPGGLTDTQYF
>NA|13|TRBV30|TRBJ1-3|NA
TGTGCCTGCGACCAGGGTATGGGAAACACCATATATTTT
CACDQGMGNTIYF
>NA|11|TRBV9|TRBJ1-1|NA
TGTGCCAGCAGCGAAGACACTGAAGCTTTCTTT
CASSEDTEAFF
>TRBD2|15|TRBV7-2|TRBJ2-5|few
TGTGCCAGCAGCCCTAGCGGGGGGGCCGGTGAGACCCAGTACTTC
CASSPSGGAGETQYF
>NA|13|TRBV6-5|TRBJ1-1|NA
TGTGCCAGCAGCCGACAGCCATACACTGAAGCTTTCTTT
CASSRQPYTEAFF
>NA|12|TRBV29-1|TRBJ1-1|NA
TGCAGCGTTCGTCTCTGGGGCACTGAAGCTTTCTTT
CSVRLWGTEAFF
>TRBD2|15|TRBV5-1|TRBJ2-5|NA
TGCGCCAGCAGCTTCGTTACCGGACTAGGGAAGACCCAGTACTTC
CASSFVTGLGKTQYF
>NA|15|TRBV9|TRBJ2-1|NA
TGTGCCAGCAGCGCCCGGGACTCCTGGCGCAATGAGCAGTTCTTC
CASSARDSWRNEQFF
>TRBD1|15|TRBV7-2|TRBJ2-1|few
TGTGCCAGCAGCGGACGGACAGGGGTCTACAATGAGCAGTTCTTC
CASSGRTGVYNEQFF
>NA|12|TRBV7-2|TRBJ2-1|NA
TGTGCCAGCAGCTCGGGACTGCCCCCCCAGTTCTTC
CASSSGLPPQFF
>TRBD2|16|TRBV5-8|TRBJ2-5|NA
TGTGCCAGCAGCTCGGGGACTAGCGGGAGAGAAGAGACCCAGTACTTC
CASSSGTSGREETQYF
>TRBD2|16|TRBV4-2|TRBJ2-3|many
TGTGCCAGCAGCCTGGGGCCGGGGGGAGGCACAGATACGCAGTATTTT
CASSLGPGGGTDTQYF
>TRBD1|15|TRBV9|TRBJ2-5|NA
TGTGCCAGCAGCCCGAATGACAGGGGGTACGAGACCCAGTACTTC
CASSPNDRGYETQYF
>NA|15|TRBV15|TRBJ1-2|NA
TGTGCCACCAGCAGAGATAACAGGGTTAACTATGGCTACACCTTC
CATSRDNRVNYGYTF
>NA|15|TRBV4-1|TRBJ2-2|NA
TGCGCCAGCAGCCAAGAGACGGGGCGCACCGGGGAGCTGTTTTTT
CASSQETGRTGELFF
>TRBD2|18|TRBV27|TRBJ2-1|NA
TGTGCCAGCAGTCCCGTGACAAAAAGCGGGAGCCGCTACAATGAGCAGTTCTTC
CASSPVTKSGSRYNEQFF
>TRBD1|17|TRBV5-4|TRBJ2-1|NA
TGTGCCAGCAGCTTGCCTTCTGGGACAGCCTCCTACAATGAGCAGTTCTTC
CASSLPSGTASYNEQFF
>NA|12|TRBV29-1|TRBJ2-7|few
TGCAGCGTTGGGGACGGGAGCTACGAGCAGTACTTC
CSVGDGSYEQYF
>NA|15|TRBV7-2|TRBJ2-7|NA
TGTGCCAGCAGCCCTGATGGGACTCGCTCCTACGAGCAGTACTTC
CASSPDGTRSYEQYF
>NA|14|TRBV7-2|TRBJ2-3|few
TGTGCCAGCAGCAAAAGATCCTCCACAGATACGCAGTATTTT
CASSKRSSTDTQYF
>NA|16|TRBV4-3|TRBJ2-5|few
TGCGCCAGCAGCCAAGATCCAGTCGGGGGAGAAGAGACCCAGTACTTC
CASSQDPVGGEETQYF
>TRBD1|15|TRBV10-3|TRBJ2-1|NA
TGTGCCATCAGGATACAGGGGGCATCTCGCAATGAGCAGTTCTTC
CAIRIQGASRNEQFF
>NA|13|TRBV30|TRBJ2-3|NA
TGTGCCTGGAGCTTGTCATCGCCAGATACGCAGTATTTT
CAWSLSSPDTQYF
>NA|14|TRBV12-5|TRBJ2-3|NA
TGTGCTAGTGGTTTGGCCTGGGGGACAGATACGCAGTATTTT
CASGLAWGTDTQYF
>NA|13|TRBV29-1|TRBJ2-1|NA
TGCAGCGCACCCGGGAAGAGGTCGAGTGAGCAGTTCTTC
CSAPGKRSSEQFF
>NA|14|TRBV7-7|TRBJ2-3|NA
TGTGCCAGCAGCACCACCCCTTCGGGAGATACGCAGTATTTT
CASSTTPSGDTQYF
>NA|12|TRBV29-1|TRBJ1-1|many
TGCAGCGTCATCAAGGGTCACACTGAAGCTTTCTTT
CSVIKGHTEAFF
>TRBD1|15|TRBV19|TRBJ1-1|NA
TGTGCCAGTAGGCGATCCGGGACAGAGAACACTGAAGCTTTCTTT
CASRRSGTENTEAFF
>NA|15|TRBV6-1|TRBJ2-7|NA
TGTGCCAGCAACCCCAGGACAGAACCGACAAACGAGCAGTACTTC
CASNPRTEPTNEQYF
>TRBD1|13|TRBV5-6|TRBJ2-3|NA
TGTGCCAGCAGCAGGGACAGGACAGATACGCAGTATTTT
CASSRDRTDTQYF
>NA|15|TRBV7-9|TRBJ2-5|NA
TGTGCCAGCAGCTCCCCCTGGGGGGCAGGGGAGACCCAGTACTTC
CASSSPWGAGETQYF
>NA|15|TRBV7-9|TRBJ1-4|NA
TGTGCCAGCAGCTTGTCGGAGACTCTCACGGAAAAACTGTTTTTT
CASSLSETLTEKLFF
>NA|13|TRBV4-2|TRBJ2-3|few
TGTGCCAGCAGAGAAGGGGACACAGATACGCAGTATTTT
CASREGDTDTQYF
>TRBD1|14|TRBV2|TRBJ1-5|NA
TGTGCCAGCAGCACGGGACAGGGGAATCAGCCCCAGCATTTT
CASSTGQGNQPQHF